This T cell receptor beta chain was captured by sequencing in a study of technical replicates of blood from a handful of donors (dated by TCRdb to about 2017). The library was made by the immunoSEQ multiplex PCR assay. Imported from immuneACCESS, the table was reduced by TCRdb to in-frame sequences with V and J called. These copies leave out some clones; in studies compared against another copy, an unresolved V gene accounts for under half, and the cause of the remainder is not known. Present in this sample are some 89,000 clones, roughly 95% of which were seen just once. The biggest ten clones account for over 0.25% of the sample. As concerns this clone: The specificity of this receptor is unknown. No per-base quality is available; no much larger clone lies one base away.

From the cysteine up to the phenylalanine, the CDR3 has a length of 12 residues. The DNA shown is the 36-base CDR3, in frame from base 1. The germline V gene provides CDR1 SQVTM and CDR2 ANQGSEA. Trimming leaves V shorter by 4 bases and J shorter by 7 bases, with the junction holding 2 bases beyond the gene matches. Sequencing was carried out using T cells isolated from PBMCs. Rearrangement joined TRBV29-1 to TRBJ1-2, with 11 bases in between that match TRBD1. The source is a human donor in good health. The bases read TGCAGCGTTGGGGACAGGGGGTTTGGCTACACCTTC. Its protein is CSVGDRGFGYTF. With all but the CDR3 taken from the reference TRBV29-1 and TRBJ1-2 genes, the full variable domain is: SAVISQKPSRDICQRGTSLTIQCQVDSQVTMMFWYRQQPGQSLTLIATANQGSEATYESGFVIDKFPISRPNLTFSTLTVSNMSPEDSSIYLCSVGDRGFGYTFGSGTRLTVV.